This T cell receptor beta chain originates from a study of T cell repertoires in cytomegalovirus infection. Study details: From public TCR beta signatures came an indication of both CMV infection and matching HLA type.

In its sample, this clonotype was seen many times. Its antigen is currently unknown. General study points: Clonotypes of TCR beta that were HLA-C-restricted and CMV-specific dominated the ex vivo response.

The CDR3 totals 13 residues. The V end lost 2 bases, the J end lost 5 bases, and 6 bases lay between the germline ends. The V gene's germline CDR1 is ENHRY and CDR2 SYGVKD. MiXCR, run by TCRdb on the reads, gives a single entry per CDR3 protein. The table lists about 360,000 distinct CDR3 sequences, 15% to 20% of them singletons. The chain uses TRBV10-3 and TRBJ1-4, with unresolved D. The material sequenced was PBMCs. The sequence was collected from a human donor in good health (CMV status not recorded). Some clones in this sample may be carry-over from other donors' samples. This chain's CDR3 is CAISETENEKLFF. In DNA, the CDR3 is TGTGCCATCAGTGAGACAGAAAATGAAAAACTGTTTTTT.